Listed below are T cell receptor beta chains from one sample, sequenced in a study of control samples from healthy donors and cancer patients. Produced via immunoSEQ multiplex PCR; TCRdb's table is partial and in-frame only. The repertoire holds 150,000 to 200,000 clones, around 92% seen once, with roughly 2.1% in the top ten. Sequences were obtained from blood. Receptors originate from a woman in her thirties or forties in good health. The CDR3 runs from the conserved cysteine through the conserved F or W. A D gene is named only where the DNA matches it firmly. Some rows mark clone size as missing; the rest say once, few, many or name a class of expanded clone.

>TRBV2|once|TRBJ1-3|NA
TGTGCCAGCATTGCGACGGGAGGGAGGTTAAACACCATATATTTT
CASIATGGRLNTIYF
>TRBV5-4|NA|TRBJ1-5|NA
TGTGCCAGCAGCTTGGATTTTCAGCCCCAGCATTTT
CASSLDFQPQHF
>TRBV24-1|NA|TRBJ1-6|NA
TGTGCCACCAGTGATGCGGGACCCTATAATTCACCCCTCCACTTT
CATSDAGPYNSPLHF
>TRBV29-1|NA|TRBJ2-1|TRBD2
TGCAGCGTTGAATCATCCAGACTAGCCGTGAATGAGCAGTTCTTC
CSVESSRLAVNEQFF
>TRBV10-2|NA|TRBJ1-2|NA
TGCGCCAGCAGTGAGTCAGGGGGATGGAGTGGCTACACCTTC
CASSESGGWSGYTF
>TRBV2|NA|TRBJ2-2|NA
TGTGCCAGCAGTGATGGCTCGGGGTTTCGGAACACCGGGGAGCTGTTTTTT
CASSDGSGFRNTGELFF
>TRBV19|NA|TRBJ1-5|NA
TGTGCCAGTAGTGGGTTGGGGCAGCCCCAGCATTTT
CASSGLGQPQHF
>TRBV5-6|NA|TRBJ2-3|NA
TGTGCCAGCAGCCCTGGGACCACAGATACGCAGTATTTT
CASSPGTTDTQYF
>TRBV18|NA|TRBJ2-2|NA
TGTGCCAGCTCGGGTCAGCAGAACACCGGGGAGCTGTTTTTT
CASSGQQNTGELFF
>TRBV6-5|NA|TRBJ1-2|NA
TGTGCCAGCAGTAACGCGGGGACTGATGGCTACACCTTC
CASSNAGTDGYTF
>TRBV2|NA|TRBJ1-2|NA
TGTGCCAGCAGTCGTTCGAGAGACCCCCAGGCCTATGGCTACACCTTC
CASSRSRDPQAYGYTF
>TRBV29-1|NA|TRBJ2-7|NA
TGCAGCGTTGTAATCGTCGGGGGTGAAGAGCAGTACTTC
CSVVIVGGEEQYF
>TRBV29-1|NA|TRBJ1-1|NA
TGCAGCGGTGAGGTGAACACTGAAGCTTTCTTT
CSGEVNTEAFF
>TRBV2|once|TRBJ2-3|NA
TGTGCCAGCAGTTACCGGGACGGTAGCACAGATACGCAGTATTTT
CASSYRDGSTDTQYF
>TRBV9|NA|TRBJ2-2|NA
TGTGCCAGCAGCGTAAGGGGGGGGAGTCCCGACACCGGGGAGCTGTTTTTT
CASSVRGGSPDTGELFF
>TRBV14|NA|TRBJ1-1|NA
TGTGCCAGCAGCCAAGCAGGCGCTGAAGCTTTCTTT
CASSQAGAEAFF
>TRBV5-1|NA|TRBJ2-1|TRBD2
TGCGCCAGCAGCTTGACTAGCGGGGACTCCTCCTACAATGAGCAGTTCTTC
CASSLTSGDSSYNEQFF